The subject of this entry is one T cell receptor beta chain. Its antigen is not known. Per germline, CDR1 MDHEN and CDR2 SYDVKM. V shed 5 bases and J 7 bases; nucleotides not matched to a gene: 11. This CDR3 has 17 residues. This sample stems from a study of blood T cells in healthy people across ages. Alongside a J-beta primer mix, a sample-barcoded 5' primer served in a second PCR lasting about 7 to 11 cycles. Tags on each cDNA molecule came from a template-switch adaptor with 12 random nucleotides. TCRdb redid the calling of the 5' RACE reads with MiXCR, one entry per CDR3 protein. This sample has hundreds of thousands of distinct CDR3 sequences, with 56% found just once. Study-wide results and limits: Per million T cells, the diversity of TCR beta decreased roughly linearly as age advanced.

The source is a middle-aged man in good health. The sample comprised blood. The chain joins TRBV28 to TRBJ2-3; 14 bases align to TRBD2. The CDR3 reads CASSLHGGTSGSYTQYF. The CDR3 coding sequence is TGTGCCAGCAGTCTACATGGCGGGACTAGCGGGAGTTATACGCAGTATTTT.